The clone carrying this TCR beta chain came up a few times. Its specificity is not known. Germline V gene sequence: CDR1 LNHDA, CDR2 SQIVND (reference sequence). V gave up 5 bases and J gave up 8 bases; unmatched junction bases: 5. The CDR3 extends over 14 amino acids. The sample is drawn from a study of T cells in Graves' hyperthyroidism and ophthalmopathy. Overall study: Specimen type is peripheral blood, collected at initial diagnosis prior to any treatment. Findings of the study overall: Most clonotypes expanded in thyroid above 0.001 were likewise present in blood.

From RNA transcripts, TCR beta CDR3 regions were amplified. Initially, a first-round RT-PCR of the TCR CDR3 employed the HTBI primer set. TCRdb redid the calling of the multiplex PCR reads with MiXCR, one entry per CDR3 protein. The table shows under 300,000 distinct CDR3 sequences, with roughly 15% occurring only once. Aged 18 to 65, the patients had hyperthyroidism that was newly diagnosed and had lasted under 2 months. Together with thyroid ultrasound, orbital computed tomography, serum thyroxine and TRAb, clinical symptoms were used for diagnoses. The rearrangement joins TRBV19 to TRBJ2-1; 11 nucleotides align to TRBD1. The origin of this receptor is a woman aged 45-59 years with Graves' hyperthyroidism that later progressed to Graves' ophthalmopathy. Sample: blood. The CDR3 sequence: CASSFGQGAYEQFF. DNA for the CDR3: TGTGCCAGTAGTTTTGGACAGGGGGCCTATGAGCAGTTCTTC.